Reported below is one T cell receptor beta chain. The data originate from a study of shared clonotypes between healthy human individuals. Sequencing was performed with immunoSEQ multiplex PCR; in TCRdb, only in-frame clones are kept and a portion is missing. The sample has about 500,000 clones; 77% are singletons. The TCR was taken from a middle-aged woman in good health. Some clones in this sample may be carry-over from other donors' samples. Sequencing was performed on PBMCs.

The CDR3 nucleotides read TGTGCCAGCAGCTTAGAATCCGGACAGTTTAGTACTGAAGCTTTCTTT. It encodes CASSLESGQFSTEAFF. The chain uses TRBV7-9 and TRBJ1-1; D possibly corresponds to TRBD1 (6 bases). The CDR3 spans 16 residues. Deletions cut 1 base from V and 5 bases from J, with 17 bases between. Germline loops: CDR1 SEHNR, CDR2 FQNEAQ (reference sequence). Full variable domain (missing parts from reference TRBV7-9 and TRBJ1-1): DTGVSQNPRHKITKRGQNVTFRCDPISEHNRLYWYRQTLGQGPEFLTYFQNEAQLEKSRLLSDRFSAERPKGSFSTLEIQRTEQGDSAMYLCASSLESGQFSTEAFFGQGTRLTVV.